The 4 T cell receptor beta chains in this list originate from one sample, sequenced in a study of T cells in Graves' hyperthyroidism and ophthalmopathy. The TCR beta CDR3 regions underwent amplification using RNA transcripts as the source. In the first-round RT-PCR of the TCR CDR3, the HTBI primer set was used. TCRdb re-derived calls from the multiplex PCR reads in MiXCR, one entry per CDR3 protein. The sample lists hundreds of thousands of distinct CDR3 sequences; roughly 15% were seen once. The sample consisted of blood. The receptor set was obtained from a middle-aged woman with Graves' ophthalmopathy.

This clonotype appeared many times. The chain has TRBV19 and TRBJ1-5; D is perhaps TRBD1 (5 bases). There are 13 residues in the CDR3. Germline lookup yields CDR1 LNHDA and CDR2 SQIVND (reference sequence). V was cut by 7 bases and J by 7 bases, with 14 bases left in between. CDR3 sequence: CASTGPGIQPQHF. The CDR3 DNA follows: TGTGCCAGTACAGGGCCTGGCATCCAGCCCCAGCATTTT.

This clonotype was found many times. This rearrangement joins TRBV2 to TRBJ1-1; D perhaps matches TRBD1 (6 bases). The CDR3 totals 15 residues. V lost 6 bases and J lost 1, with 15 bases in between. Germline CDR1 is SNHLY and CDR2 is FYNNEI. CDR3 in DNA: TGTGCCAGCAGGGGTGGGCCAGGGGCGAACACTGAAGCTTTCTTT. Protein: CASRGGPGANTEAFF. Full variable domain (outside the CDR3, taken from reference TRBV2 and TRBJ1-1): EPEVTQTPSHQVTQMGQEVILRCVPISNHLYFYWYRQILGQKVEFLVSFYNNEISEKSEIFDDQFSVERPDGSNFTLKIRSTKLEDSAMYFCASRGGPGANTEAFFGQGTRLTVV.

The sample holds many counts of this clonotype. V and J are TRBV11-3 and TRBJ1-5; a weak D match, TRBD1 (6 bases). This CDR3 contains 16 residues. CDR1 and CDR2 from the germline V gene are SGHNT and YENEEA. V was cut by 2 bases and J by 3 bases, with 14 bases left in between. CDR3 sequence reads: CASSLPTGPYNQPQHF. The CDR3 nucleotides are TGTGCCAGCAGCTTACCTACAGGGCCCTACAATCAGCCCCAGCATTTT.

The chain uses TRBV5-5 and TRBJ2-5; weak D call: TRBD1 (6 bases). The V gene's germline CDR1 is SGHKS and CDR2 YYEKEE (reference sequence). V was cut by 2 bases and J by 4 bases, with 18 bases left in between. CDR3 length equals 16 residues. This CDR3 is CASSFLVRGYGETQYF. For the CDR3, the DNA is TGTGCCAGCAGCTTCTTGGTCAGGGGATATGGAGAGACCCAGTACTTC. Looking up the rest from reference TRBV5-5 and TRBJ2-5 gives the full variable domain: DAGVTQSPTHLIKTRGQQVTLRCSPISGHKSVSWYQQVLGQGPQFIFQYYEKEERGRGNFPDRFSARQFPNYSSELNVNALLLGDSALYLCASSFLVRGYGETQYFGPGTRLLVL.